This T cell receptor beta chain comes out of a study of identical twins. There are a few counts of this clonotype. TCRdb called the 5' RACE reads again in MiXCR, with one record for every CDR3 protein. Of around 250,000 distinct CDR3 sequences detected, approximately 7% appear once; the ten largest clones hold under 4%. The CDR3 totals 15 residues. Germline CDR1 and CDR2: MNHNS and SASEGT. V was cut by 7 bases and J by 2 bases, with 18 bases left in between. The data were also submitted as part of a second study, on yellow fever vaccine responses in identical twins.

V and J are TRBV6-1 and TRBJ2-7; a possible D gene is TRBD1 (6 bases). This clonotype was sampled from a woman aged 18-35 years in good health. The sequenced sample consisted of memory (CD45RO+) T cells sorted from blood. CDR3 bases: TGTGCCAGCACCGCACGGTGGGGACATACCTACGAGCAGTACGTC. This codes for CASTARWGHTYEQYV.